Given below is one TCR beta chain in context. Antigen specificity is unknown. V lost 4 bases, J lost 0 bases, and 6 bases lay in between. In germline, CDR1 is SGHTA, CDR2 FQGNSA. The CDR3 loop spans 14 amino acids. These data belong to a study of post-analysis software for immune sequencing data. The overall study: In terms of disease course, relapsing-remitting, secondary progressive and progressive-relapsing multiple sclerosis were included. Findings of the study overall: People with multiple sclerosis had a significantly lower normalized Chao1 diversity than controls did. Four or five TRBV segments were more frequent in patients than controls; TRBV5-6, TRBV5-1 and TRBV20-1 belonged to this group.

Unique molecular identifiers were built into the TCR beta cDNA libraries. MiXCR, applied by TCRdb to the PCR reads, yields one record per CDR3 protein. The profile covers roughly 730,000 distinct CDR3 sequences, with roughly 27% appearing a single time and approximately 0.55% taken by the ten largest. The receptor's source is a girl between 10 and 17 years old with multiple sclerosis. V gene TRBV7-2 combines with J gene TRBJ2-2; D remains unclear. The specimen sequenced was blood. The CDR3: CASSSASNTGELFF. Here the CDR3 DNA reads TGTGCCAGCAGCTCGGCGTCGAACACCGGGGAGCTGTTTTTT. The whole variable domain, filled in from reference TRBV7-2 and TRBJ2-2, reads GAGVSQSPSNKVTEKGKDVELRCDPISGHTALYWYRQSLGQGLEFLIYFQGNSAPDKSGLPSDRFSAERTGGSVSTLTIQRTQQEDSAVYLCASSSASNTGELFFGEGSRLTVL.